This T cell receptor beta chain is from a study of CD8 T cells in Susac syndrome. Study conclusions and caveats: Clonal expansion was not seen in any Susac syndrome CD4+ T cell repertoire.

The CDR3 totals 12 residues. Germline assignment: CDR1 SGHRS and CDR2 YFSETQ. The V end was cut by 5 bases, the J end by 2 bases, with 6 bases between. Reverse transcription used roughly 0.5 to 1 ug RNA and random hexamers. A multiplex approach, immunoSEQ multiplex PCR, amplified TCR beta CDR3 across 54 Vbeta and 13 Jbeta. TCRdb redid the calling of the immunoSEQ multiplex PCR reads with MiXCR, one entry per CDR3 protein. The sample records 210,000 or so distinct CDR3 sequences, approximately 94% being singletons. The study sequenced TCR beta in blood CD8+ and CD4+ T cells. Remarks on this clonotype: Its antigen is not identified.

The chain combines TRBV5-1 with TRBJ2-3; D unclear. The clonotype comes from a human donor with Susac syndrome. The sample was CD4+ T cells from PBMCs. This CDR3 reads CASSDDTDTQYF. The CDR3 DNA reads as TGCGCCAGCAGTGACGACACAGATACGCAGTATTTT.